The entry below gives a single T cell receptor (beta chain) sequence along with its context. Antigen unknown. The record originates from a study of shared clonotypes between healthy human individuals. Study-wide context: There were three CD4 naive, three CD4 memory, two CD8 naive and one CD8 memory plates per donor.

CD8 cells classed as naive were CD45RO-negative and positively selected for CCR7, excluding terminally differentiated effector memory CD45RA+ cells. The CDR3 spans 15 residues. After removal of 0 bases from V and 5 bases from J, the junction contained 5 bases not matched to a gene. Germline V gives CDR1 SGHRS, CDR2 YFSETQ. Genomic DNA of each subset was evenly split across several immunoSEQ plates. Per the authors' pipeline: Filtering differed since immunoSEQ provided only junctions, with no quality scores. Generated by immunoSEQ multiplex PCR, the TCRdb table keeps only in-frame clones and is missing some. The V and J calls and clone size are taken from that table; D and trimming were inferred from the DNA. Of more than 2 million clones in the sample, 90% to 95% were seen once. Broader study findings: Larger richness was generally estimated for naive than memory subsets.

The chain has TRBV5-1 and TRBJ2-1, with 7 bases identical to TRBD2. The receptor was isolated from a man aged 18 to 29 in good health. Some clones in this sample may be carry-over from other donors' samples. The sequencing sample was made of naive CD8+ T cells from PBMCs. In DNA, the CDR3 is TGCGCCAGCAGCTTGGAGGCCGGGAGGAACAATGAGCAGTTCTTC. It is translated as CASSLEAGRNNEQFF.